This T cell receptor beta chain was obtained from a study of human CD8 memory T cell subsets. A remark on this clonotype: Antigen unknown.

Germline V lookup: CDR1 SGDLS, CDR2 YYNGEE. The CDR3 consists of 15 residues. Stem-like CD8+ memory T cells, termed TSTEM, were CCR7+ PD-1- TIGIT-. The RNA's source was duplicate vials of roughly 150,000 sorted CD8+ T cells per subset. Investigators built TCR beta libraries using UMI-labeled 5' RACE. TCRdb re-analyzed the 5' RACE reads; it lists each CDR3 protein once, without DNA. The repertoire table contains about 17,000 distinct CDR3 sequences. Findings and limits, study-wide: T cells showing similarly high diversity were the stem-like memory and precursor exhausted cells, not the effector memory cells.

The sequenced material came from CD8+ stem-like memory T cells (TSCM and TCM) sorted from PBMCs. Subset given: stem-like memory CD8 T cells (TSTEM), CCR7+ PD-1- TIGIT-. The origin of this receptor is a human donor in good health. V and J are TRBV9 and TRBJ1-3. CDR3 sequence: CASSQPSGPGNTIYF.